The following is a TCR beta chain sequence with its context. This entry comes from a study of blood T cell repertoires in COVID-19. CDR1 and CDR2 (germline): MNHEY, SVGAGI. CDR3 length: 14 amino acids. V dropped 5 bases and J dropped 6 bases, with 11 bases sitting between them. Original methodology: The assay estimated nucleated cells by amplifying reference gene primers. The method was immunoSEQ multiplex PCR; TCRdb's version includes in-frame clones alone and lacks a portion of them. The V and J calls and clone size were taken over from that table, and D and trimming were inferred from the DNA. The data show about 250,000 clones, 70% to 90% seen once.

This clonotype was obtained from a man aged 18 to 29 with active or convalescent COVID-19. The chain combines TRBV6-5 with TRBJ1-6, with D unresolved. The sequencing input was peripheral blood. The CDR3 sequence: CASSRGGANSPLHF. The CDR3 nucleotides read TGTGCCAGCAGTCGCGGTGGTGCTAATTCACCCCTCCACTTT.